These T cell receptor beta chains were read from a single sample in a study of cytomegalovirus exposure and HLA in healthy donors. Libraries were prepared by immunoSEQ multiplex PCR; TCRdb keeps only in-frame clonotypes and omits some of them. The table records about 160,000 clones, roughly 90% of them present only once. The sample consisted of PBMCs. The receptors derive from a young woman in good health and CMV-seronegative. Each CDR3 is given with its conserved first and last residue. Part of the rows lack a size; the others show once, few, many or a class for expanded clones.

CDR3,J,size,V
CASSGGYRELDPDEQFF,TRBJ2-1,.,TRBV5-4
CASSQSVAGDNEQFF,TRBJ2-1,once,TRBV4-2
CASSWTGMNTEAFF,TRBJ1-1,.,TRBV5-4
CASSESAGVGANVLTF,TRBJ2-6,.,TRBV25-1
CASSQVTGSWYEQYF,TRBJ2-7,few,TRBV4-3
CASSLVSGRNTDTQYF,TRBJ2-3,.,TRBV5-4
CASSISAGTGGNTQYF,TRBJ2-3,.,TRBV19
CASSLYPGLAGGYEQYF,TRBJ2-7,.,TRBV28
CASIWTAAYYGYTF,TRBJ1-2,.,TRBV6-1
CASRRQAGVAYNEQFF,TRBJ2-1,.,TRBV2
CASSPGQGETQYF,TRBJ2-5,once,TRBV5-1
CASSFRNYEQYF,TRBJ2-7,.,TRBV7-2